Below are 5 T cell receptor beta chains sequenced from a single sample in a study of cytomegalovirus exposure and HLA in healthy donors. PCR primers comprised 60 Vbeta and 13 Jbeta primers. TCRdb's copy holds only in-frame clones and misses some; the assay was immunoSEQ multiplex PCR. The sample carries some 120,000 clones, roughly 83% recorded once. Sequences were obtained from PBMCs. These receptor sequences come from a man aged 18 to 30 in good health and CMV-seropositive.

The chain carries TRBV6-5 and TRBJ1-2; tentatively, D is TRBD1 (6 bases). V dropped 4 bases and J dropped 8 bases, with 20 bases sitting between them. Germline V lookup: CDR1 MNHEY, CDR2 SVGAGI. The CDR3 contains 15 residues. The CDR3 DNA follows: TGTGCCAGCAGTTCCACCAGGGGCGCCCTGCGAGGCTACACCTTC. This codes for CASSSTRGALRGYTF.

This chain uses TRBV7-8 with TRBJ1-2, with D uncertain. The CDR3 is made up of 11 amino acids. Trimming removed 1 base at V and 10 bases at J, with 7 bases between. Germline loops: CDR1 SGHVS, CDR2 FQNEAQ. This CDR3 is CASSLGHSYTF. For the CDR3, the DNA is TGTGCCAGCAGCTTAGGACATTCCTACACCTTC.

The V call is TRBV2, the J call TRBJ1-5; D remains unclear. Germline values: CDR1 SNHLY, CDR2 FYNNEI. Trimming took off 3 bases at V and 6 bases at J, with 9 bases between the two ends. This CDR3 has 13 residues. CDR3 DNA sequence: TGTGCCAGCAGTGACAGATTTCCTCAGCCCCAGCATTTT. It is translated as CASSDRFPQPQHF.

The chain recombines TRBV9 with TRBJ2-5; 14 nucleotides agree with TRBD2. Germline V CDR1 and CDR2: SGDLS, YYNGEE. The CDR3 has 16 amino acids. J gave up 5 bases and V 3 bases, and 6 bases lay outside the gene matches. CDR3 DNA sequence: TGTGCCAGCAGCGCGACTAGCGGGGGGGCGGGGGAGACCCAGTACTTC. This sequence encodes CASSATSGGAGETQYF.

The chain combines TRBV9 with TRBJ2-5; D may be TRBD2 (6 bases). The CDR3 sequence is 16 residues long. Germline CDR1 and CDR2: SGDLS and YYNGEE. V lost 3 bases and J 4 bases, leaving 19 bases between the germline ends. In DNA, the CDR3 is TGTGCCAGCAGCGACTGGGACCTCCGGAGGGGAGAGACCCAGTACTTC. Its translation is CASSDWDLRRGETQYF.